A single sample is the source of the 29 T cell receptor beta chains below, sequenced in a study of response to subunit inactivated influenza vaccine. TCRdb called the RT-PCR reads again in MiXCR, with one record for every CDR3 protein. This table has hundreds of thousands of distinct CDR3 sequences, about a tenth appearing once. Source: PBMCs from blood, taken about 6 weeks after vaccination. The receptor source for this set is a man between 50 and 59 years old who received an inactivated influenza vaccine.

This clonotype was counted only a few times. This chain joins TRBV20-1 and TRBJ1-6; unclear D gene. The V end was cut by 0 bases, the J end by 7 bases, with 10 bases between. Germline lookup yields CDR1 DFQATT and CDR2 SNEGSKA (reference sequence). The CDR3 extends over 14 amino acids. CDR3 bases: TGCAGTGCTAGAGAAGGGATCCAAAATTCACCCCTCCACTTT. Translated: CSAREGIQNSPLHF.

V and J are TRBV3-1 and TRBJ1-6; 9 nucleotides line up with TRBD1. This CDR3 contains 15 residues. The J segment lost 8 bases and the V segment lost 1 base, leaving 3 bases of the junction unmatched. Germline loops: CDR1 LGHDT, CDR2 YNNKEL (reference sequence). The DNA of the CDR3 is TGTGCCAGCAGCCAAGCGGGACAGGGTCATTCACCCCTCCACTTT. Amino acids: CASSQAGQGHSPLHF.

The sample holds a few counts of this clonotype. V is TRBV4-3 and J is TRBJ2-3, with no clear D. V was clipped by 4 bases and J by 0 bases, with 14 bases between them. Germline CDR1 LGHNA, CDR2 YSLEER. CDR3 length equals 16 residues. The CDR3 DNA reads TGCGCCAGCAGCCCACGCTGGGAATCTAGCACAGATACGCAGTATTTT. Its translation is CASSPRWESSTDTQYF.

The chain has TRBV6-1 and TRBJ1-2; D gene uncertain. This CDR3 is built from 13 residues. Trimming removed 4 bases at V and 4 bases at J, with 10 bases between. Germline loops: CDR1 MNHNS, CDR2 SASEGT. CDR3 loop: CASSGPKLYGYTF. CDR3 nucleotides: TGTGCCAGCAGTGGACCGAAACTCTATGGCTACACCTTC.

J is TRBJ2-3 and V is TRBV10-3, with D unclear. The CDR3 loop spans 14 amino acids. Trimming stripped 2 bases from V and 1 base from J, with 7 bases between. Germline CDR1 reads ENHRY; CDR2 reads SYGVKD. The CDR3 here is CAISEPGRTDTQYF. The CDR3 region has the DNA TGTGCCATCAGTGAGCCAGGACGCACAGATACGCAGTATTTT.

CDR3 sequence reads: CASTPDRVSYGYTF. For the CDR3, the DNA is TGCGCCAGCACCCCGGACAGGGTCAGCTATGGCTACACCTTC. The chain uses TRBV5-1 and TRBJ1-2, with 8 bases aligning to TRBD1. The CDR3 loop spans 14 amino acids. Germline CDR1 and CDR2: SGHRS and YFSETQ. Germline trimming cut 6 bases from V and 4 bases from J; bases unmatched to any gene: 8.

This clonotype was seen ten or more times. Here the CDR3 reads CASSTGEGQPQHF. The CDR3 region has the DNA TGTGCCAGCAGCACAGGGGAGGGTCAGCCCCAGCATTTT. The genes are TRBV12-3 or TRBV12-4 and TRBJ1-5; TRBD1 aligns across 7 bases. The junction had 5 bases not matched to a gene; V was cut back by 6 bases and J by 6 bases. This CDR3 contains 13 residues.

The V and J genes are TRBV28 and TRBJ2-3, with 8 bases lining up with TRBD2. The CDR3 contains 14 residues. CDR1 and CDR2 from the germline V gene are MDHEN and SYDVKM. V was pared by 1 base and J by 11 bases, with 8 bases of the junction left unmatched. The CDR3 bases are TGTGCCAGCAGTTTATCGGGCGGCGGGAGGTTGCAGTATTTT. As protein: CASSLSGGGRLQYF.

This clonotype turned up a few times. The chain employs TRBV20-1 and TRBJ2-1; D might be TRBD2 (5 bases). This CDR3 contains 20 residues. Per germline, CDR1 DFQATT and CDR2 SNEGSKA (reference sequence). V was cut by 0 bases and J by 1 base, with 25 bases left in between. The CDR3 coding sequence is TGCAGTGCTAGAGATCACGCTAGCAGATCGGCCGCGTTGTCCTACAATGAGCAGTTCTTC. Encoded protein: CSARDHASRSAALSYNEQFF.

The rearrangement uses TRBV6-5 and TRBJ2-1, with 7 nucleotides matching TRBD1. The ends lost 2 bases at V and 5 bases at J; junction bases unmatched: 18. CDR1 MNHEY and CDR2 SVGAGI come from the germline V gene. The CDR3 has 19 residues. This chain's CDR3 is CASSYRLKPGQNKNNEQFF. CDR3 coding DNA: TGTGCCAGCAGTTACCGGCTCAAACCGGGACAGAATAAAAACAATGAGCAGTTCTTC.

About this clonotype itself: This likely comes from a read error, as the CDR3 has no conserved phenylalanine or tryptophan at its end. The chain links TRBV5-5 to TRBJ2-1; maybe TRBD2 (5 bases). Germline CDR1 is SGHKS and CDR2 is YYEKEE (reference sequence). Trimming shortened V by 4 bases and J by 10 bases, and 12 bases separated the two germline ends. This CDR3 has 12 amino acids. The CDR3 reads CASSPETGEQFS. In DNA form, the CDR3 reads TGTGCCAGCAGCCCCGAGACGGGAGAGCAGTTCTCC.

This chain connects TRBV20-1 to TRBJ1-5, with 8 bases identical to TRBD1. V lost 3 bases to trimming and J lost 6 bases; unmatched junction nucleotides: 10. Germline loops: CDR1 DFQATT, CDR2 SNEGSKA (reference sequence). The CDR3 consists of 15 residues. CDR3 bases: TGCAGTGCTAGTCTGCAGGGGGCCGCGGGTCAGCCCCAGCATTTT. It translates to CSASLQGAAGQPQHF.

The gene calls are TRBV7-2 and TRBJ1-5; D gene uncertain. Germline V gives CDR1 SGHTA, CDR2 FQGNSA. V lost 5 bases, J lost 3 bases, and 11 bases lay in between. This CDR3 comprises 14 residues. CDR3 DNA sequence: TGTGCCAGCAGCCCCCTCGGACTCAATCAGCCCCAGCATTTT. Translating gives CASSPLGLNQPQHF.

The chain couples TRBV3-1 to TRBJ1-2, with a possible D match to TRBD1 (5 bases). This CDR3 is 13 amino acids long. V lost 4 bases, J lost 5 bases, and 11 bases lay in between. Germline loops: CDR1 LGHDT, CDR2 YNNKEL (reference sequence). The CDR3, as DNA: TGTGCCAGCAGCCCTGCAGGGAAGTATGGCTACACCTTC. The encoded protein is CASSPAGKYGYTF.

V usage is TRBV25-1 and J usage is TRBJ2-7, with 10 bases lining up with TRBD1. Germline CDR1 MGHDK, CDR2 SYGVNS. CDR3 length: 14 amino acids. V lost 6 bases, J lost 6 bases, and 8 bases stayed unmatched. The CDR3 DNA reads as TGTGCCAGCAGAGGGGGGACAGGGGTTTCCGAGCAGTACTTC. Its translation: CASRGGTGVSEQYF.

This clonotype was detected a few times. The rearrangement links TRBV4-3 to TRBJ2-3; 14 nucleotides agree with TRBD2. The trim removed 1 base at V and 6 bases at J, leaving 6 bases unmatched. This CDR3 has 17 residues. Germline assignment: CDR1 LGHNA and CDR2 YSLEER. CDR3 amino acids: CASSQAGTSGGGDTQYF. CDR3 nucleotides: TGCGCCAGCAGCCAAGCCGGGACTAGCGGGGGAGGGGATACGCAGTATTTT.

The chain uses TRBV30 and TRBJ2-6; D perhaps matches TRBD1 (5 bases). V was trimmed by 1 base and J by 4 bases, leaving 11 bases between them. The germline gives CDR1 GTSNPN, CDR2 SVGIG (reference sequence). This CDR3 has 15 amino acids. The DNA of the CDR3 is TGTGCCTGGAGTGGCGCAGGGTCCGGGGCCAACGTCCTGACTTTC. It codes for CAWSGAGSGANVLTF.

The genes are TRBV7-3 and TRBJ2-1; D remains unclear. The CDR3 extends over 15 amino acids. Germline CDR1 SGHTA, CDR2 FQGTGA. V was trimmed by 2 bases and J by 3 bases, leaving 11 bases between them. CDR3 loop: CASSLVPNVYNEQFF. The CDR3 nucleotides read TGTGCCAGCAGCTTAGTCCCTAACGTCTACAATGAGCAGTTCTTC.

This clonotype was observed many times. The V gene is TRBV15, the J gene TRBJ2-2; D is undetermined. Trimming took 0 bases from V and 8 from J, leaving 13 bases between them. Germline CDR1 LNHNV, CDR2 YYDKDF (reference sequence). The CDR3 is 15 residues long. The CDR3 region is CATSRDMIPPGELFF. In DNA form, the CDR3 reads TGTGCCACCAGCAGAGATATGATCCCTCCGGGGGAGCTGTTTTTT.

In this sample, this clonotype turned up many times. V and J are TRBV7-2 and TRBJ2-5; D ambiguous. This CDR3 is built from 11 residues. Germline V gene sequence: CDR1 SGHTA, CDR2 FQGNSA. Trimming took 8 bases from V and 6 from J, leaving 10 bases between them. CDR3 loop: CASARTQTQYF. The DNA for the CDR3 is TGTGCCAGCGCCAGAACTCAGACCCAGTACTTC.

In this sample, this clonotype turned up a few times. The chain combines TRBV5-1 with TRBJ2-3, with D perhaps assigned TRBD1 or TRBD2 (5 bases each). The CDR3 runs 14 residues. V was shortened by 1 base and J by 5 bases, with 11 bases between the two germline ends. The V gene's germline CDR1 is SGHRS and CDR2 YFSETQ. CDR3 sequence reads: CASSLRDEEDTQYF. The CDR3 region has the DNA TGCGCCAGCAGCTTGCGGGACGAGGAAGATACGCAGTATTTT.

CDR3 residues: CASSVQPPGQNTEAFF. The CDR3 DNA reads TGCGCCAGCAGCGTTCAACCCCCGGGACAGAACACTGAAGCTTTCTTT. This sequence joins TRBV5-1 and TRBJ1-1, with D possibly TRBD1 on 6 matching bases. The CDR3 spans 16 residues. The V and J ends lost 4 bases and 1 base respectively, with 17 bases between them. Germline V CDR1 and CDR2: SGHRS, YFSETQ.

The chain recombines TRBV20-1 with TRBJ1-5; a weak D match, TRBD1 (6 bases). The germline CDR1 and CDR2 sequences are DFQATT and SNEGSKA (reference sequence). V lost 6 bases and J lost 3, with 15 bases in between. The CDR3 totals 14 residues. The CDR3 is CSATNRALNQPQHF. CDR3 coding DNA: TGCAGTGCCACCAACAGGGCCCTCAATCAGCCCCAGCATTTT.

This clonotype was recorded at least ten times. This sequence joins TRBV7-2 and TRBJ2-7, with D possibly being TRBD2 (5 bases). Germline CDR1 is SGHTA and CDR2 is FQGNSA. Trimming left V 1 base short and J 7 bases short, with 8 bases between. This CDR3 contains 12 residues. The CDR3 loop is CASSLDRREQYF. In nucleotides, the CDR3 is TGTGCCAGCAGCTTAGATAGGAGGGAGCAGTACTTC.

This clonotype was counted many times. The chain joins TRBV12-3 or TRBV12-4 to TRBJ1-1; the D is unclear. This CDR3 comprises 13 residues. Trimming shortened V by 2 bases and J by 3 bases, and 7 bases separated the two germline ends. This chain's CDR3 is CASSLKRDTEAFF. The CDR3 DNA sequence: TGTGCCAGCAGTTTAAAGAGGGACACTGAAGCTTTCTTT.

CDR3 nucleotides: TGCGCCAGCAGCCAAGAGCGGACAGGGGTCGGGGAGCTGTTTTTT. Translation: CASSQERTGVGELFF. The chain combines TRBV4-3 with TRBJ2-2; 9 nucleotides line up with TRBD1. The CDR3 runs 15 residues. Trimming at V came to 0 bases and at J to 7 bases, leaving 3 bases not matched to a gene. The germline V gene has CDR1 LGHNA and CDR2 YSLEER.

This clonotype was observed many times. V usage is TRBV4-2 and J usage is TRBJ2-2, with D unclear. Germline CDR1 LGHNA, CDR2 YNFKEQ. V shed 2 bases and J shed 0 bases, with 7 bases lying between them. This CDR3 comprises 15 residues. The CDR3 sequence: CASSQSLTNTGELFF. CDR3 bases: TGTGCCAGCAGCCAATCCCTGACGAACACCGGGGAGCTGTTTTTT.

The chain couples TRBV14 to TRBJ2-2; tentatively, D is TRBD1 or TRBD2 (5 bases each). The CDR3 covers 13 residues. Trimming took 6 bases from V and 6 from J, leaving 11 bases between them. In germline, CDR1 is SGHDN, CDR2 FVKESK. As DNA, the CDR3 is TGTGCCAGCAGTTGGATGGGACCCGGGGAGCTGTTTTTT. This gives the protein CASSWMGPGELFF.

This clonotype was seen ten or more times. The junction does not match germline at one end; this may be a read error. The genes are TRBV5-1 and TRBJ2-7; no clear D. CDR1 and CDR2 from the germline V gene are SGHRS and YFSETQ. The CDR3 runs to 11 residues. CDR3 sequence: CASSLGTEQYF. CDR3 bases: TGTGCCAGCAGTTTGGGAACGGAGCAGTACTTC.